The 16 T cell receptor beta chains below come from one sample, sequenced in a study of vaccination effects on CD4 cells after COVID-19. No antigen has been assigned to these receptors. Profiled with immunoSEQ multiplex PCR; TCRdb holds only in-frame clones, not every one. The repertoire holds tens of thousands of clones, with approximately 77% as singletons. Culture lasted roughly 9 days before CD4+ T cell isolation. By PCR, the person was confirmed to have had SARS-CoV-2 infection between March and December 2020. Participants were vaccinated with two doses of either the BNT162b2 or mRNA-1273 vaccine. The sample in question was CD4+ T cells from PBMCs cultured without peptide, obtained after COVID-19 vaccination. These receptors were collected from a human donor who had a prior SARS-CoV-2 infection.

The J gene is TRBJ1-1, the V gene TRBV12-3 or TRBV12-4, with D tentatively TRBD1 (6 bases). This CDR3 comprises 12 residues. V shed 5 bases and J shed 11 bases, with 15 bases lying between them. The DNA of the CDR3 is TGTGCCAGCAGTCCACAGGGTTCGGTCGCTTTCTTT. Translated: CASSPQGSVAFF.

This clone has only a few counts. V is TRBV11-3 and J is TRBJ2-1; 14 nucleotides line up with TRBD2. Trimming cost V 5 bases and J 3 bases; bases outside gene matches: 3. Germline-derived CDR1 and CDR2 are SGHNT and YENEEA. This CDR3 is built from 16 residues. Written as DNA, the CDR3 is TGTGCCAGCAGCCGAGGGACTAGCGGGGGCTACAATGAGCAGTTCTTC. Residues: CASSRGTSGGYNEQFF.

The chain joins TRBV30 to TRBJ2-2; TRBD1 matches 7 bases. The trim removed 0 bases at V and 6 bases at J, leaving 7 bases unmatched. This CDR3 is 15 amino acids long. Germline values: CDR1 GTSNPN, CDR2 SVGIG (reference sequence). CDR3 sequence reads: CAWSVRTGWAGELFF. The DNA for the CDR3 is TGTGCCTGGAGTGTAAGGACAGGTTGGGCCGGGGAGCTGTTTTTT.

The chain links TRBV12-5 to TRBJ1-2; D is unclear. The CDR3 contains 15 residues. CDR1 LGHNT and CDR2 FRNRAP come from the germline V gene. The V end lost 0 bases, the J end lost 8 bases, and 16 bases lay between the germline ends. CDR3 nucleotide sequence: TGTGCTAGTGGTTTGGTACTTCGGCACCTCGGGGGCTACACCTTC. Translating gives CASGLVLRHLGGYTF.

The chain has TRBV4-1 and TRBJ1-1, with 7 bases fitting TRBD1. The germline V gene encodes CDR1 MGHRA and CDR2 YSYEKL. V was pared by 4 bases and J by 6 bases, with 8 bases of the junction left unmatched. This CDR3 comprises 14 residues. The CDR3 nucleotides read TGCGCCAGCAGCCGAGGGACAGTCTTCGCTGAAGCTTTCTTT. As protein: CASSRGTVFAEAFF.

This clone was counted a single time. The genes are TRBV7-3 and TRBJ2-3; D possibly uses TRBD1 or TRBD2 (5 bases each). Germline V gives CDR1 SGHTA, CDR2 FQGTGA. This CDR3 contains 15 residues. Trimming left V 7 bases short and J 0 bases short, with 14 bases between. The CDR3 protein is CASTLRGRSTDTQYF. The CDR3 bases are TGTGCCAGCACCCTCCGGGGACGGAGCACAGATACGCAGTATTTT.

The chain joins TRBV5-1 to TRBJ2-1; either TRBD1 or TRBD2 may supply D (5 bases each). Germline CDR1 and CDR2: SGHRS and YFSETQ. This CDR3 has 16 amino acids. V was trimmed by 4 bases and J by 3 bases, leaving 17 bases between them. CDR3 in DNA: TGCGCCAGCAGCACGTCCCCGGGACGGGACTACAATGAGCAGTTCTTC. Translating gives CASSTSPGRDYNEQFF.

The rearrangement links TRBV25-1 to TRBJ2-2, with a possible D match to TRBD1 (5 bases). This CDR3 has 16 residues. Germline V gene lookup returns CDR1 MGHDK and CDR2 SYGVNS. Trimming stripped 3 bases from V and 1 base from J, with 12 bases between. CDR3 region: CASSDWGPLNTGELFF. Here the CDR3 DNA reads TGTGCCAGCAGTGACTGGGGCCCCCTGAACACCGGGGAGCTGTTTTTT.

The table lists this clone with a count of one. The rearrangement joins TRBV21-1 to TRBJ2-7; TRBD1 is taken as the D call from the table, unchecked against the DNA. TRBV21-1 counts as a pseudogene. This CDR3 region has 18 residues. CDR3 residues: CASSYSGPARVLSYEQYF. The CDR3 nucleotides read TGTGCCAGCAGCTATTCAGGTCCGGCCAGGGTTTTATCCTACGAGCAGTACTTC.

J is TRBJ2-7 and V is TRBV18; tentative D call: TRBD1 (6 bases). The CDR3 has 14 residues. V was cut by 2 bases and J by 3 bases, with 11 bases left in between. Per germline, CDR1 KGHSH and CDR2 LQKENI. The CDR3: CASSPNRALYEQYF. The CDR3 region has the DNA TGTGCCAGCTCACCAAACAGGGCGCTCTACGAGCAGTACTTC.

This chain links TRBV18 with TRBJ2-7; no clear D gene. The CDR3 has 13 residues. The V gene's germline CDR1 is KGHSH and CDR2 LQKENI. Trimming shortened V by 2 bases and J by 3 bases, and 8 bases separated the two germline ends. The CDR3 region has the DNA TGTGCCAGCTCACCAGCGACGGGCTACGAGCAGTACTTC. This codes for CASSPATGYEQYF.

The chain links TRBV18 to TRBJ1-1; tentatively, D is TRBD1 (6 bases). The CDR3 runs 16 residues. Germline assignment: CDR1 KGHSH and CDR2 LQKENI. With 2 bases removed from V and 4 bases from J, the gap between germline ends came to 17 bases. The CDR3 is CASSPGGRERITEAFF. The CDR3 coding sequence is TGTGCCAGCTCACCAGGGGGCCGGGAGAGAATCACTGAAGCTTTCTTT.

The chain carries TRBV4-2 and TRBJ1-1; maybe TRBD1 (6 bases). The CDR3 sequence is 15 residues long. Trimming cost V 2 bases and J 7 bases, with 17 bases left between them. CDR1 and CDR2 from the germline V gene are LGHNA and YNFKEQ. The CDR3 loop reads CASSQSRTASFEAFF. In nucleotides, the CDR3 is TGTGCCAGCAGCCAAAGTAGGACAGCGTCCTTTGAAGCTTTCTTT.

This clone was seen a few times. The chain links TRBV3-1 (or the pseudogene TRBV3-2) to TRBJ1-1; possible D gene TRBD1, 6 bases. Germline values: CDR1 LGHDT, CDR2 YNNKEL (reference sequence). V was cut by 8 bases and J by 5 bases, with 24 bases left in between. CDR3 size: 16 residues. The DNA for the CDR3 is TGTGCCAGCGCCGGAATTTGGGGGCAATGGGGTACTGAAGCTTTCTTT. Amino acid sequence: CASAGIWGQWGTEAFF.

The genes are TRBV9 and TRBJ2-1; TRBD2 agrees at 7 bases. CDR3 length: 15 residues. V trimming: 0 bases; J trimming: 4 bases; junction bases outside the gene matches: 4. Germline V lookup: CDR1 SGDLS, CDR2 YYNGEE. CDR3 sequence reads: CASSVGGGGYNEQFF. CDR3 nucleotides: TGTGCCAGCAGCGTAGGAGGCGGGGGATACAATGAGCAGTTCTTC. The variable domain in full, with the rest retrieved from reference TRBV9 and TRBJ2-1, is DSGVTQTPKHLITATGQRVTLRCSPRSGDLSVYWYQQSLDQGLQFLIQYYNGEERAKGNILERFSAQQFPDLHSELNLSSLELGDSALYFCASSVGGGGYNEQFFGPGTRLTVL.

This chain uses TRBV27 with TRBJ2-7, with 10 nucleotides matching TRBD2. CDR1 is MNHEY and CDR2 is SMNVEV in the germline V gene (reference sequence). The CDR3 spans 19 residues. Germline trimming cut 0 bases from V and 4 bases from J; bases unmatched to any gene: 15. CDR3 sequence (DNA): TGTGCCAGCAGTTTATCTTCATGGGAGCGGGAGGGCACGGGATACGAGCAGTACTTC. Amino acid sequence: CASSLSSWEREGTGYEQYF.